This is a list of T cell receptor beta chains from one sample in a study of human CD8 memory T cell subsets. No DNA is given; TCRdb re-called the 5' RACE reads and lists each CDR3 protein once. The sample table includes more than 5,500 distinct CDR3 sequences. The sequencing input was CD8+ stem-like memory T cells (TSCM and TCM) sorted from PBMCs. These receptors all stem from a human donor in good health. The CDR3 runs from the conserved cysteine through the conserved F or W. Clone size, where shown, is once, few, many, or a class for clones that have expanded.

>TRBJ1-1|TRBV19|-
CASSIAGQGWGTEAFF
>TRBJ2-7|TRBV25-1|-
CASSEVGGSYEQYF
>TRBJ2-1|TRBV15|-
CATSSGPGTQGHNEQFF
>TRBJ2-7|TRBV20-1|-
CSASTGEREQYF
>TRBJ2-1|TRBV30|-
CAWSGTSGYNEQFF
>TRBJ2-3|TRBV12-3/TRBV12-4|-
CASTLWGPADTQYF
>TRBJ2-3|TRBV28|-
CASSSTDELDTQYF
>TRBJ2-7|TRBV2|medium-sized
CASSEPDRVHEQYF
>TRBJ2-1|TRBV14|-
CASSQKARDEQFF
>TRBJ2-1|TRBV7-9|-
CASAGYNEQFF
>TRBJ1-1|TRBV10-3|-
CAIRGLETEAFF
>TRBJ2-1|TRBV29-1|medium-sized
CSVEDTVHYNEQFF
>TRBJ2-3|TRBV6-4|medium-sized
CASSEGKGETDTQYF
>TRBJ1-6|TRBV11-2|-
CASSLLGITGNSPLHF
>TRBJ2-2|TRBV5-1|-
CASSAEGQTTGELFF
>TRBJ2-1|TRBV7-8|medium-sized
CASSPLPPGSYNEQFF
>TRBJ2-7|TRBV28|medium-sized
CASSLGQGPYEQYF
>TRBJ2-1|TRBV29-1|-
CSVDQGSGNEQFF
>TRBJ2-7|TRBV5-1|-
CAVRDSLYEQYF
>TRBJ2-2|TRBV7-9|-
CASSLGSPAGGTGELFF
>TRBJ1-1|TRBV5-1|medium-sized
CASSQWTGLDTEAFF
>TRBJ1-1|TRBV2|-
CASLTRNTEAFF
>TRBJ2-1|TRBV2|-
CASSSGVGYNEQFF
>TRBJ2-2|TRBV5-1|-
CASSLTWTSGRVRTGELFF
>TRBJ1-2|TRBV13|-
CASSPSGFPGDYGYTF
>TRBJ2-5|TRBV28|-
CASSPYPGQGESETQYF